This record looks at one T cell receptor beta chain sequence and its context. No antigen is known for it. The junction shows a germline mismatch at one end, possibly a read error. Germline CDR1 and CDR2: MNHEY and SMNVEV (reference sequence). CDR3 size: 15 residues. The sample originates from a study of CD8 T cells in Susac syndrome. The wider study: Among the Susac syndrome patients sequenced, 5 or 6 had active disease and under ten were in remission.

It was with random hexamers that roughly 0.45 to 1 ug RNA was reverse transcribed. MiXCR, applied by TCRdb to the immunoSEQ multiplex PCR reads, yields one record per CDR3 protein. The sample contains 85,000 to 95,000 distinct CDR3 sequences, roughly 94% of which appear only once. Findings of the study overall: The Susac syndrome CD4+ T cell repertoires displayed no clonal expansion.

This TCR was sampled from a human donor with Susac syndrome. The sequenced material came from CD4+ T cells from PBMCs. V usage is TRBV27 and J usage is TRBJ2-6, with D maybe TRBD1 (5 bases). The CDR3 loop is CASRISISGANVLIF. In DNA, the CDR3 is TGTGCCAGCAGGATATCTATCTCTGGGGCCAACGTCCTGATTTTC. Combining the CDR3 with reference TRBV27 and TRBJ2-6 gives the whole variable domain EAQVTQNPRYLITVTGKKLTVTCSQNMNHEYMSWYRQDPGLGLRQIYYSMNVEVTDKGDVPEGYKVSRKEKRNFPLILESPSPNQTSLYFCASRISISGANVLIFGAGSRLTVL.